One and the same sample provided the 11 T cell receptor beta chains below, sequenced in a study of CD8+ T cells in alopecia areata. After isolation, RNA underwent reverse transcription to generate cDNA as the sequencing template. TCRdb's table, derived via immunoSEQ multiplex PCR, lists solely in-frame clones and lacks some. The table lists 150,000 or so clones, 55% to 65% of them singletons, with 4.8% in the top ten. What was sequenced was CD4+ T cells sorted from blood. Receptors originate from a human donor in good health.

This clone was counted once. The chain joins TRBV9 to TRBJ1-1, with a possible D match to TRBD1 (5 bases). CDR1 and CDR2 (germline): SGDLS, YYNGEE. This CDR3 is built from 13 residues. V lost 0 bases, J lost 3 bases, and 6 bases lay in between. The CDR3 sequence: CASSVEGDTEAFF. The CDR3 nucleotides are TGTGCCAGCAGCGTAGAAGGGGACACTGAAGCTTTCTTT. The entire variable domain, with the rest obtained from reference TRBV9 and TRBJ1-1, is as follows: DSGVTQTPKHLITATGQRVTLRCSPRSGDLSVYWYQQSLDQGLQFLIQYYNGEERAKGNILERFSAQQFPDLHSELNLSSLELGDSALYFCASSVEGDTEAFFGQGTRLTVV.

The genes are TRBV11-2 and TRBJ2-7; no definite D call. The germline CDR1 and CDR2 sequences are SGHAT and FQNNGV. Trimming took off 1 base at V and 9 bases at J, with 7 bases between the two ends. This CDR3 has 11 residues. CDR3 protein: CASSLVVAQYF. The DNA for the CDR3 is TGTGCCAGCAGCTTAGTAGTGGCGCAGTACTTC.

The chain links TRBV2 to TRBJ1-5; the match to TRBD1 covers 9 bases. Germline V gene sequence: CDR1 SNHLY, CDR2 FYNNEI. The CDR3 loop spans 17 amino acids. Trimming took 3 bases from V and 7 from J; bases not matched to a gene: 13. The CDR3 nucleotides are TGTGCCAGCAGTGACGTGTTAAGGGACAGGGTACAACAGCCCCAGCATTTT. This sequence encodes CASSDVLRDRVQQPQHF.

This clone occurred once. V usage is TRBV5-1 and J usage is TRBJ1-1; TRBD1 aligns across 9 bases. The trim removed 3 bases at V and 5 bases at J, leaving 8 bases unmatched. Germline values: CDR1 SGHRS, CDR2 YFSETQ. This CDR3 has 15 amino acids. The DNA for the CDR3 is TGCGCCAGCAGCTCATCTGACAGGGGGAAGACTGAAGCTTTCTTT. Its protein product is CASSSSDRGKTEAFF.

The chain is built from TRBV6-1 and TRBJ1-1; D is unclear. Trimming pared 2 bases from V and 4 bases from J, leaving 5 bases between. Germline CDR1 reads MNHNS; CDR2 reads SASEGT. This CDR3 spans 12 amino acids. Written as DNA, the CDR3 is TGTGCCAGCAGTGAATTTGGCACTGAAGCTTTCTTT. Protein product: CASSEFGTEAFF.

CDR3 DNA sequence: TGTGCCAGCAGTTCACGAGGGGTCGGTGAGCAGTTCTTC. As protein: CASSSRGVGEQFF. J is TRBJ2-1 and V is TRBV7-6, with D tentatively TRBD1 or TRBD2 (5 bases each). The CDR3 is 13 amino acids. Looked up from germline, CDR1 is SGHVS and CDR2 is FNYEAQ. Trimming took 6 bases from V and 9 from J, leaving 15 bases between them.

This clone was detected a few times. The genes are TRBV6-5 and TRBJ2-1, with 9 positions matching TRBD1. The CDR3 totals 15 residues. Germline V gene lookup returns CDR1 MNHEY and CDR2 SVGAGI. V was clipped by 7 bases and J by 6 bases; unmatched bases: 10. The CDR3 reads CASKNTGQGGNEQFF. The CDR3 nucleotides read TGTGCCAGCAAGAATACGGGACAGGGAGGCAATGAGCAGTTCTTC.

The V call is TRBV11-2, the J call TRBJ2-5; D gene uncertain. This CDR3 region has 11 residues. The germline V gene has CDR1 SGHAT and CDR2 FQNNGV. V lost 2 bases, J lost 5 bases, and 3 bases lay in between. CDR3 DNA: TGTGCCAGCAGCTTATGGGAGACCCAGTACTTC. This gives the protein CASSLWETQYF.

The gene calls are TRBV29-1 and TRBJ2-3; D is undetermined. V gave up 7 bases and J gave up 6 bases, with 8 bases separating them. The CDR3 sequence is 10 residues long. The germline V gene has CDR1 SQVTM and CDR2 ANQGSEA. The CDR3 nucleotides read TGCAGCGCCGAAATGGATACGCAGTATTTT. Encoded protein: CSAEMDTQYF.

In its sample, this clone was seen a few times. The V and J genes are TRBV5-4 and TRBJ1-1; tentatively, D is TRBD1 (5 bases). Germline CDR1 and CDR2: SGHNT and YYREEE (reference sequence). V lost 6 bases and J lost 4, with 16 bases in between. This CDR3 comprises 14 residues. The DNA for the CDR3 is TGTGCCAGCAAGACCAGGGTGCCGGGCACTGAAGCTTTCTTT. Its protein is CASKTRVPGTEAFF.

This clone was detected a few times. The CDR3 is CSVVGRQHYEQYF. Here the CDR3 DNA reads TGCAGCGTTGTGGGACGGCAGCACTACGAGCAGTACTTC. The V gene is TRBV29-1, the J gene TRBJ2-7, with D possibly called TRBD1 or TRBD2 (5 bases each). Germline lookup yields CDR1 SQVTM and CDR2 ANQGSEA. Deletions cut 4 bases from V and 3 bases from J, with 13 bases between. This CDR3 comprises 13 residues.